Here is one T cell receptor (beta chain) with its context. The antigen is undetermined. This record comes from a study of a mutant IDH1 vaccine in newly diagnosed glioma. On the study more broadly: Patients, over weeks 1, 3, 5, 7, 11, 15, 19 and 23, received a total of eight vaccinations. Patients had received radiotherapy, temozolomide, or both previously, most receiving both. Vaccination started 4-6 weeks after radiotherapy alone, or with temozolomide cycles.

Study results and limitations: Changes in top peripheral clonotypes did not appear linked to pseudoprogression.

Time point defined: week 5, during vaccination. A 20-mer mutant IDH1 peptide at 300 ug was injected subcutaneously with topical imiquimod. Per germline, CDR1 SGHRS and CDR2 YFSETQ. This CDR3 is 20 amino acids long. Trimming removed 7 bases from V and 5 bases from J; junction bases left unmatched: 24. Data came from immunoSEQ multiplex PCR; TCRdb stores just in-frame clones and leaves some out. The table shows about 25,000 clones, with 65% to 85% occurring only once. This receptor was identified in a man in his forties or fifties with glioma. J is TRBJ2-1 and V is TRBV5-1; 10 bases line up with TRBD2. The sample was PBMCs, taken from a glioma patient whose treatment included an IDH1 peptide vaccine. The CDR3 loop reads CASGRGLLSQRTSGDNEQFF. The CDR3 DNA sequence: TGCGCCAGCGGCAGGGGGCTGCTGAGCCAAAGGACTAGCGGCGACAATGAGCAGTTCTTC. Supplemented by reference TRBV5-1 and TRBJ2-1, the full variable domain reads KAGVTQTPRYLIKTRGQQVTLSCSPISGHRSVSWYQQTPGQGLQFLFEYFSETQRNKGNFPGRFSGRQFSNSRSEMNVSTLELGDSALYLCASGRGLLSQRTSGDNEQFFGPGTRLTVL.